This is a list of T cell receptor beta chains from one sample in a study of beta chain features in type 1 diabetes. TCRdb keeps only in-frame clones here, not all; method: immunoSEQ multiplex PCR. The repertoire includes 810,000 or so clones, roughly 15% of them detected once, and 0.02% to 0.03% sits in the top ten. What was sequenced was naive CD4+ T cells from blood. All receptors come from a woman aged 18-29 years in good health. Each CDR3 is given with its conserved first and last residue. A D gene is named only where the DNA matches it firmly.

CDR3 protein: CASSQDSRNYGYTF
D gene: -
V gene: TRBV4-1

CDR3 protein: CASSEGSAIGKLFF
D gene: -
V gene: TRBV2

CDR3 protein: CASSSTRGRETQYF
D gene: TRBD1
V gene: TRBV28

CDR3 protein: CASSPLPHQNTGELFF
D gene: -
V gene: TRBV18

CDR3 protein: CASSHYASSGTSSYEQYF
D gene: TRBD2
V gene: TRBV4-3

CDR3 protein: CASSLELDFYNEQFF
D gene: -
V gene: TRBV7-2

CDR3 protein: CASSEPLKETQYF
D gene: -
V gene: TRBV6-1

CDR3 protein: CASSLIPGWSDTQYF
D gene: -
V gene: TRBV28

CDR3 protein: CASSLEGLSLQYF
D gene: -
V gene: TRBV5-4

CDR3 protein: CASSPPWADSGEQFF
D gene: -
V gene: TRBV18

CDR3 protein: CASSPAGTSVPDTQYF
D gene: TRBD2
V gene: TRBV5-1

CDR3 protein: CASSLTLGLLNEQFF
D gene: -
V gene: TRBV7-9

CDR3 protein: CASSVELGTDTQYF
D gene: -
V gene: TRBV9

CDR3 protein: CASSLEGPGPGAEAFF
D gene: -
V gene: TRBV13

CDR3 protein: CASSLGSRSSEQFF
D gene: -
V gene: TRBV11-3

CDR3 protein: CASSSGLAGYNEQFF
D gene: TRBD2
V gene: TRBV7-2

CDR3 protein: CASSSDFGGVDEQFF
D gene: -
V gene: TRBV4-2

CDR3 protein: CASSSIPGLAGGEQFF
D gene: TRBD2
V gene: TRBV5-1

CDR3 protein: CATSRDRLTSYEQYF
D gene: -
V gene: TRBV15

CDR3 protein: CASRKPGQPYGYTF
D gene: -
V gene: TRBV6-5